This T cell receptor (beta chain) was profiled in a study of blood T cells in healthy people across ages. Study-level background: Using template switching, researchers captured about one barcoded beta molecule for each two T cells.

Ten milliliters of peripheral blood were drawn from each donor into EDTA-treated tubes. This clonotype has just a few counts. For the second PCR, which ran for about 7 to 12 cycles, a sample-barcoded 5' primer and a J-beta primer mix were used. One entry per CDR3 protein, called by TCRdb with MiXCR from the 5' RACE reads. The repertoire holds 1.5 million to 2 million distinct CDR3 sequences, with roughly 32% as singletons. In germline, CDR1 is MNHEY, CDR2 SMNVEV (reference sequence). Trimming stripped 6 bases from V and 6 bases from J, with 15 bases between. The CDR3 is 14 residues long. The receptor was isolated from a woman aged 25 to 45 in good health. Material for sequencing was blood. The chain couples TRBV27 to TRBJ1-5; maybe TRBD1 (5 bases). CDR3 residues: CASRAPGARQPQHF. The CDR3 DNA follows: TGTGCCAGCAGAGCCCCCGGGGCGCGTCAGCCCCAGCATTTT.